In this sample, the clone carrying this T cell receptor (beta chain) turned up once. The antigen remains undetermined. Recipients boosted at about 4 weeks or about 12 weeks are pooled. This sample is part of a study of T cell responses to AZD1222 COVID-19 vaccine. The CDR3 totals 16 residues. Germline V gene lookup returns CDR1 GTSNPN and CDR2 SVGIG (reference sequence). V lost 2 bases, J lost 2 bases, and 10 bases stayed unmatched. The assay was immunoSEQ multiplex PCR, and TCRdb's table has in-frame clones only and misses some. The table lists some 170,000 clones, around 89% of them singletons. Study results and caveats: In a largely white British group with more females than males, clonal diversity was possibly underestimated.

The source is an adult who received the AZD1222 COVID-19 vaccine. Sequenced here: peripheral blood, sampled 28 days after the second AZD1222 dose. The gene calls are TRBV30 and TRBJ2-5, with 8 bases aligning to TRBD1. The CDR3 protein is CAWSTLTGQGQETQYF. The DNA for the CDR3 is TGTGCCTGGAGTACCCTGACAGGACAGGGACAAGAGACCCAGTACTTC.